A single sample gave rise to the 17 T cell receptor beta chains below, sequenced in a study of blood T cell repertoires in COVID-19. Method: immunoSEQ multiplex PCR; TCRdb's copy keeps in-frame clones and lacks some. Found here are 110,000 to 150,000 clones, about nine tenths of them singletons; the top ten hold roughly 3.9%. Sequenced input: PBMCs or T cells enriched from blood (not recorded which). These receptors were collected from a man between 50 and 59 years old who had recovered from COVID-19.

This chain uses TRBV20-1 with TRBJ2-3, with 8 bases lining up with TRBD1. This CDR3 contains 15 residues. Germline V lookup: CDR1 DFQATT, CDR2 SNEGSKA (reference sequence). Losses at the gene ends were 3 bases for V and 2 bases for J; bases not matched to a gene: 7. CDR3 amino acids: CSASSPGQATDTQYF. CDR3 bases: TGCAGTGCTAGTTCCCCGGGACAGGCCACAGATACGCAGTATTTT.

A few counts support this clone. The chain couples TRBV19 to TRBJ2-3; perhaps TRBD2 as D (5 bases). Germline V gives CDR1 LNHDA, CDR2 SQIVND (reference sequence). Deletions cut 1 base from V and 0 bases from J, with 8 bases between. The CDR3 covers 15 residues. In DNA, the CDR3 is TGTGCCAGTAGTATAGCGGGAACTAGCACAGATACGCAGTATTTT. Amino acids: CASSIAGTSTDTQYF.

The chain carries TRBV19 and TRBJ1-5, with TRBD1 identical over 9 bases. Looked up from germline, CDR1 is LNHDA and CDR2 is SQIVND (reference sequence). V lost 5 bases and J lost 4; bases outside the gene matches: 6. The CDR3 consists of 15 residues. The CDR3 sequence: CASSFDRGSNQPQHF. Here the CDR3 DNA reads TGTGCCAGTAGTTTTGACAGGGGGAGTAATCAGCCCCAGCATTTT.

The V and J genes are TRBV5-1 and TRBJ2-1, with 11 bases fitting TRBD2. Germline V gives CDR1 SGHRS, CDR2 YFSETQ. V lost 0 bases, J lost 4 bases, and 12 bases stayed unmatched. The CDR3 has 19 residues. The CDR3 is CASSLGSGSGRAPYNEQFF. CDR3 DNA sequence: TGCGCCAGCAGCTTGGGGTCCGGTAGCGGGAGGGCCCCGTACAATGAGCAGTTCTTC.

The chain joins TRBV4-2 to TRBJ2-1, with 10 bases identical to TRBD2. Unmatched junction bases numbered 10, after V lost 4 bases and J lost 7 bases. The CDR3 length is 16 residues. The germline V gene encodes CDR1 LGHNA and CDR2 YNFKEQ. DNA for the CDR3: TGTGCCAGCAGCCTCGTAAGCGGGGGGGCAGAAAATGAGCAGTTCTTC. This sequence encodes CASSLVSGGAENEQFF.

CDR3 protein: CASSSDQGPSETQYF. Here the CDR3 DNA reads TGTGCCAGCAGCTCGGACCAGGGGCCATCAGAGACCCAGTACTTC. The gene calls are TRBV6-5 and TRBJ2-5; D may be TRBD1 (6 bases). V was clipped by 6 bases and J by 4 bases, with 18 bases between them. This CDR3 has 15 residues. The germline CDR1 and CDR2 sequences are MNHEY and SVGAGI.

This chain links TRBV19 with TRBJ1-5, with D unclear. The CDR3 totals 16 residues. The V end lost 2 bases, the J end lost 2 bases, and 13 bases lay between the germline ends. From germline, CDR1 is LNHDA and CDR2 SQIVND (reference sequence). The CDR3, as DNA: TGTGCCAGTAGTATAACGGGGATGGGTGGCAATCAGCCCCAGCATTTT. Protein: CASSITGMGGNQPQHF.

The chain is built from TRBV7-2 and TRBJ2-1, with a possible D match to TRBD1 (6 bases). Germline V lookup: CDR1 SGHTA, CDR2 FQGNSA. The ends were cut back, 1 base at V and 8 bases at J, with 9 bases in the middle. This CDR3 spans 13 amino acids. CDR3 sequence reads: CASSLVRGDEQFF. The CDR3 DNA reads as TGTGCCAGCAGCTTAGTCAGGGGAGATGAGCAGTTCTTC.

The chain combines TRBV15 with TRBJ1-1; D is possibly TRBD1 (5 bases). The germline V gene has CDR1 LNHNV and CDR2 YYDKDF (reference sequence). The ends were cut back, 0 bases at V and 4 bases at J, with 24 bases in the middle. This CDR3 region has 19 residues. The CDR3 DNA is TGTGCCACCAGCAGAGATCAGAGGTTTGGTCTCAGGGCTGGCACTGAAGCTTTCTTT. Its translation is CATSRDQRFGLRAGTEAFF.

The chain uses TRBV7-2 and TRBJ1-2, with D possibly TRBD1 on 6 matching bases. The germline V gene encodes CDR1 SGHTA and CDR2 FQGNSA. The V end was cut by 1 base, the J end by 5 bases, with 14 bases between. The CDR3 runs 15 residues. The CDR3 nucleotides read TGTGCCAGCAGCTTAGATCGGGGGGGCGGATATGGCTACACCTTC. Translated: CASSLDRGGGYGYTF.

The chain carries TRBV28 and TRBJ2-3; 16 positions agree with TRBD2. The CDR3 has 18 amino acids. The V segment lost 2 bases and the J segment 8 bases; nucleotides outside the gene matches: 10. CDR1 MDHEN and CDR2 SYDVKM come from the germline V gene. Written as DNA, the CDR3 is TGTGCCAGCAGTTTACCGGGGACTAGCGGGAGGGCCCGGGGTACGCAGTATTTT. Translating it yields CASSLPGTSGRARGTQYF.

This clone was seen a handful of times. The J gene is TRBJ2-5, the V gene TRBV5-6; 10 positions agree with TRBD1. Germline CDR1 and CDR2: SGHDT and YYEEEE. CDR3 length equals 15 residues. J was trimmed by 5 bases and V by 2 bases; bases with no gene match: 6. As DNA, the CDR3 is TGTGCCAGCAGCTTACCGGGACAGGGGATGGAGACCCAGTACTTC. Translated: CASSLPGQGMETQYF.

V gene TRBV28 combines with J gene TRBJ2-3, with TRBD1 matching over 9 bases. The germline V gene encodes CDR1 MDHEN and CDR2 SYDVKM. With 10 bases clipped from V and 2 bases from J, the junction kept 10 bases outside the gene matches. This CDR3 has 15 residues. The CDR3 DNA follows: TGTGCCACCATTGCCGGGACAGGGACCACAGATACGCAGTATTTT. Its translation: CATIAGTGTTDTQYF. Combining the CDR3 with reference TRBV28 and TRBJ2-3 gives the whole variable domain DVKVTQSSRYLVKRTGEKVFLECVQDMDHENMFWYRQDPGLGLRLIYFSYDVKMKEKGDIPEGYSVSREKKERFSLILESASTNQTSMYLCATIAGTGTTDTQYFGPGTRLTVL.

The chain links TRBV7-3 to TRBJ1-1; D is undetermined. Trimming took off 2 bases at V and 1 base at J, with 8 bases between the two ends. Per germline, CDR1 SGHTA and CDR2 FQGTGA. The CDR3 runs to 14 residues. This CDR3 is CASSLGGKNTEAFF. The CDR3 coding sequence is TGTGCCAGCAGCTTAGGAGGGAAGAACACTGAAGCTTTCTTT.

This chain uses TRBV7-2 with TRBJ2-1; the D gene is possibly TRBD1 (5 bases). CDR1 SGHTA and CDR2 FQGNSA come from the germline V gene. Trimming cost V 5 bases and J 8 bases, with 10 bases left between them. The CDR3 covers 12 residues. CDR3 sequence reads: CASSTQGYEQFF. The CDR3 DNA reads TGTGCCAGCAGCACTCAGGGTTATGAGCAGTTCTTC.

The V and J genes are TRBV7-2 and TRBJ2-1; D is undetermined. Germline CDR1 reads SGHTA; CDR2 reads FQGNSA. This CDR3 is 16 amino acids long. Trimming left V 2 bases short and J 0 bases short, with 11 bases between. CDR3 sequence: CASSLQALSSYNEQFF. DNA for the CDR3: TGTGCCAGCAGCTTACAAGCCCTGAGCTCCTACAATGAGCAGTTCTTC.

This chain's CDR3 is CASSEGLGEQFF. CDR3 nucleotides: TGTGCCAGCAGCGAGGGTTTGGGTGAGCAGTTCTTC. The rearrangement uses TRBV28 and TRBJ2-1; tentatively, D is TRBD2 (5 bases). Germline lookup yields CDR1 MDHEN and CDR2 SYDVKM. V gave up 6 bases and J gave up 9 bases, with 12 bases separating them. The CDR3 has 12 residues.